This record looks at one T cell receptor beta chain sequence and its context. Its antigen is not known. This sample was taken from a study of cytomegalovirus exposure and HLA in healthy donors. Regarding the study as a whole: Productive status was seen about 90% or about 30% of the time for most TCR beta V segments in an earlier analysis.

Researchers ran the PCR with 60 Vbeta and 13 Jbeta primers. Only in-frame clones appear in the TCRdb table, and some are missing; sequencing was by immunoSEQ multiplex PCR. The table includes tens of thousands of clones, around 60% detected once. The specimen sequenced was PBMCs. The clonotype was recovered from a male donor in good health and CMV-seropositive.

The DNA for the CDR3 is TGTGCCTGGAGTGTAGGGGGTCGGACTGAAGCTTTCTTT. Translated: CAWSVGGRTEAFF. This rearrangement joins TRBV30 to TRBJ1-1, with D possibly being TRBD1 (6 bases). The germline CDR1 and CDR2 sequences are GTSNPN and SVGIG (reference sequence). Trimming took 0 bases from V and 5 from J, leaving 10 bases between them. The CDR3 runs 13 residues.